This T cell receptor beta chain was captured by sequencing in a study of blood T cells in healthy people across ages. General study results and limits: The unknown donor CMV status may have confounded expanded clonotype changes.

Peripheral blood from each donor was collected in a volume of 8.5 to 10 milliliters. Each sample used at least 7 million PBMCs. With regard to this clonotype: Its specificity is not known.

A sample-barcoded 5' primer and a J-beta primer mix were used in a second PCR of roughly 7 to 11 cycles. Via MiXCR, TCRdb re-called the 5' RACE reads, giving one row per CDR3 protein. The table includes 1.5 million to 2 million distinct CDR3 sequences, about two fifths detected once. Germline assignment: CDR1 SQVTM and CDR2 ANQGSEA. The germline V and J ends were trimmed by 0 bases and 5 bases, with 16 bases remaining between them. The length of the CDR3 is 15 residues. The V gene is TRBV29-1, the J gene TRBJ1-2; perhaps TRBD1 as D (5 bases). The sequence was collected from a human donor in good health. Sequencing was performed on blood. The chain's CDR3 is CSVEEMGGYGYGYTF. CDR3 bases: TGCAGCGTTGAAGAAATGGGGGGATATGGGTATGGCTACACCTTC.